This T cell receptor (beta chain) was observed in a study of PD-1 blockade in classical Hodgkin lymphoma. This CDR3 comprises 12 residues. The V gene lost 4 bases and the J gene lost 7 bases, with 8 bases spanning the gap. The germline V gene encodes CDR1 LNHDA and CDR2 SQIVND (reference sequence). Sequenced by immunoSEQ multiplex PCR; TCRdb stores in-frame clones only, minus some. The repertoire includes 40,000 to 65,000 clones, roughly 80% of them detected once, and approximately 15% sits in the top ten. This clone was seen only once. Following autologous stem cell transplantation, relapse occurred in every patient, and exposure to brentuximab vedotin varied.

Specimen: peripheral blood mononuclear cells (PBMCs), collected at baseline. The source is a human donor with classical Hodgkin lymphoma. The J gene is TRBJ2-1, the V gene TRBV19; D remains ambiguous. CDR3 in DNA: TGTGCCAGTAGTACCCCGGAGAATGAGCAGTTCTTC. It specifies CASSTPENEQFF.